Below, one T cell receptor (beta chain) is given with its context. Its antigen is not known. This sample stems from a study of beta chain features in type 1 diabetes. Reverse transcription of all isolated RNA meant that expressed TCRB transcripts were sequenced. The method was immunoSEQ multiplex PCR; TCRdb's version includes in-frame clones alone and lacks a portion of them. The data contain 250,000 to 350,000 clones, roughly 13% of them singletons. Study outcomes and limitations: Among all four CD4+ subsets, Type 1 diabetes patients had TCRB CDR3s that were moderately but significantly shorter.

CDR1 LNHDA and CDR2 SQIVND come from the germline V gene (reference sequence). This CDR3 has 14 residues. The V and J ends lost 1 base and 2 bases respectively, with 8 bases between them. The chain has TRBV19 and TRBJ1-2; unclear D gene. The clonotype was recovered from a man younger than 45 with type 1 diabetes. Input material: naive CD4+ T cells from blood. This CDR3 is CASSIVGRNYGYTF. The CDR3 DNA reads TGTGCCAGTAGTATAGTGGGCAGAAACTATGGCTACACCTTC.